Following are 28 T cell receptor beta chains from one sample sequenced in a study of shared clonotypes between healthy human individuals. Assay used: immunoSEQ multiplex PCR; TCRdb lists only in-frame clones, some missing. Counted here are approximately 2,300,000 clones, 85% to 95% occurring once; the ten biggest clones make up 0.3% to 0.45%. Sequencing was done on a sample of naive CD4+ T cells from PBMCs. Subset reported: CD45RA+ positively selected. These receptors came from a man aged 18 to 30 in good health. Some clones in this sample may be carry-over from other donors' samples.

V is TRBV5-5 and J is TRBJ2-5; TRBD2 aligns across 9 bases. The junction had 13 bases not matched to a gene; V was cut back by 6 bases and J by 4 bases. The CDR3 length is 16 residues. Germline lookup yields CDR1 SGHKS and CDR2 YYEKEE (reference sequence). The CDR3 here is CASTTSPNSGGETQYF. CDR3 DNA: TGTGCCAGCACCACCTCCCCCAATAGCGGGGGAGAGACCCAGTACTTC. Looking up the rest from reference TRBV5-5 and TRBJ2-5 gives the full variable domain: DAGVTQSPTHLIKTRGQQVTLRCSPISGHKSVSWYQQVLGQGPQFIFQYYEKEERGRGNFPDRFSARQFPNYSSELNVNALLLGDSALYLCASTTSPNSGGETQYFGPGTRLLVL.

The V gene is TRBV7-6, the J gene TRBJ2-7; 9 nucleotides match TRBD2. V lost 1 base to trimming and J lost 6 bases; unmatched junction nucleotides: 10. CDR1 is SGHVS and CDR2 is FNYEAQ in the germline V gene. The CDR3 sequence is 16 residues long. The CDR3 DNA sequence: TGTGCCAGCAGCTTAGTTAGCGGGAGAGGGACGGGCGAGCAGTACTTC. Translation gives CASSLVSGRGTGEQYF.

The table lists this clone with a count of one. The chain links TRBV28 to TRBJ1-1; 9 nucleotides agree with TRBD1. From germline, CDR1 is MDHEN and CDR2 SYDVKM. J gave up 11 bases and V 5 bases, and 12 bases lay outside the gene matches. The CDR3 sequence is 14 residues long. This CDR3 is CASSPVRDRVTAFF. Written as DNA, the CDR3 is TGTGCCAGCAGTCCAGTCCGGGACAGGGTAACGGCTTTCTTT. The variable domain in full, with the rest retrieved from reference TRBV28 and TRBJ1-1, is DVKVTQSSRYLVKRTGEKVFLECVQDMDHENMFWYRQDPGLGLRLIYFSYDVKMKEKGDIPEGYSVSREKKERFSLILESASTNQTSMYLCASSPVRDRVTAFFGQGTRLTVV.

V and J are TRBV7-2 and TRBJ1-2, with 8 bases matching TRBD1. The CDR3 has 13 residues. Germline assignment: CDR1 SGHTA and CDR2 FQGNSA. V gave up 5 bases and J gave up 7 bases; unmatched junction bases: 6. Here the CDR3 DNA reads TGTGCCAGCAGCGCCGGACAGGGAGTTGGCTACACCTTC. It codes for CASSAGQGVGYTF.

The chain recombines TRBV6-1 with TRBJ1-5; D remains unclear. This CDR3 has 16 amino acids. V lost 0 bases, J lost 2 bases, and 11 bases lay in between. The germline V gene encodes CDR1 MNHNS and CDR2 SASEGT. In nucleotides, the CDR3 is TGTGCCAGCAGTGAAGCGTGGGGTAGGGGCAATCAGCCCCAGCATTTT. It codes for CASSEAWGRGNQPQHF.

The rearrangement links TRBV27 to TRBJ1-2, with 8 positions matching TRBD1. The length of the CDR3 is 15 residues. V dropped 5 bases and J dropped 5; count of bases not matched to a gene: 10. Germline CDR1 reads MNHEY; CDR2 reads SMNVEV (reference sequence). This CDR3 is CASSDQGAGGYGYTF. CDR3 coding DNA: TGTGCCAGCAGTGATCAGGGGGCTGGCGGGTATGGCTACACCTTC.

The chain has TRBV11-1 and TRBJ2-1; 8 bases align to TRBD2. CDR3 length equals 15 residues. CDR1 and CDR2 (germline): SGHAT, FQDESV (reference sequence). V was clipped by 1 base and J by 5 bases; unmatched bases: 4. CDR3 DNA sequence: TGTGCCAGCAGCTTAGGACGGGAGGGAGACAATGAGCAGTTCTTC. It is translated as CASSLGREGDNEQFF.

This clone was observed a single time. The chain has TRBV9 and TRBJ2-6, with D perhaps TRBD1 (5 bases). Germline lookup yields CDR1 SGDLS and CDR2 YYNGEE. The V and J ends lost 0 bases and 2 bases respectively, with 12 bases between them. This CDR3 contains 17 residues. Here the CDR3 reads CASSVGRVVAGANVLTF. The CDR3 bases are TGTGCCAGCAGCGTAGGCAGGGTTGTGGCTGGGGCCAACGTCCTGACTTTC.

This chain uses TRBV9 with TRBJ2-2; tentatively, D is TRBD1 or TRBD2 (5 bases each). The CDR3 sequence is 16 residues long. V shed 3 bases and J shed 0 bases, with 12 bases lying between them. Germline CDR1 SGDLS, CDR2 YYNGEE. The DNA of the CDR3 is TGTGCCAGCAGCGGCCTCGGGGCCGCGAACACCGGGGAGCTGTTTTTT. It codes for CASSGLGAANTGELFF.

The chain has TRBV28 and TRBJ2-1; no clear D. V was shortened by 2 bases and J by 7 bases, with 9 bases between the two germline ends. Per germline, CDR1 MDHEN and CDR2 SYDVKM. This CDR3 is built from 13 residues. CDR3 protein: CASSLLGLNEQFF. CDR3 in DNA: TGTGCCAGCAGTTTACTTGGGTTAAATGAGCAGTTCTTC.

The chain recombines TRBV27 with TRBJ2-5; D is ambiguous. The V end lost 3 bases, the J end lost 2 bases, and 16 bases lay between the germline ends. The CDR3 has 16 residues. The germline CDR1 and CDR2 sequences are MNHEY and SMNVEV (reference sequence). Here the CDR3 reads CASSFRTLLGQETQYF. The CDR3 nucleotides are TGTGCCAGCAGTTTCAGGACCCTCCTGGGGCAAGAGACCCAGTACTTC.

The chain uses TRBV28 and TRBJ2-7, with a tentative D call TRBD1 (6 bases). The germline V gene encodes CDR1 MDHEN and CDR2 SYDVKM. The V gene lost 5 bases and the J gene lost 7 bases, with 18 bases spanning the gap. The CDR3 runs 14 residues. CDR3 bases: TGTGCCAGCAGTCTGACGGACAGCAGCAGGGAGCAGTACTTC. Protein product: CASSLTDSSREQYF. Combining the CDR3 with reference TRBV28 and TRBJ2-7 gives the whole variable domain DVKVTQSSRYLVKRTGEKVFLECVQDMDHENMFWYRQDPGLGLRLIYFSYDVKMKEKGDIPEGYSVSREKKERFSLILESASTNQTSMYLCASSLTDSSREQYFGPGTRLTVT.

CDR3 region: CASRRMLRTGEDEQYF. Here the CDR3 DNA reads TGTGCCAGCAGGAGGATGTTGCGGACAGGGGAGGACGAGCAGTACTTC. The chain joins TRBV2 to TRBJ2-7, with 9 bases aligning to TRBD1. This CDR3 is built from 16 residues. J gave up 5 bases and V 6 bases, and 14 bases lay outside the gene matches. Germline loops: CDR1 SNHLY, CDR2 FYNNEI.

The chain joins TRBV9 to TRBJ1-2; D not resolved. The V gene's germline CDR1 is SGDLS and CDR2 YYNGEE. The CDR3 sequence is 15 residues long. With 0 bases removed from V and 4 bases from J, the gap between germline ends came to 13 bases. The CDR3 protein is CASSVAPFGPYGYTF. In nucleotides, the CDR3 is TGTGCCAGCAGCGTAGCCCCCTTCGGACCCTATGGCTACACCTTC. Variable domain in full (rest from reference TRBV9 and TRBJ1-2): DSGVTQTPKHLITATGQRVTLRCSPRSGDLSVYWYQQSLDQGLQFLIQYYNGEERAKGNILERFSAQQFPDLHSELNLSSLELGDSALYFCASSVAPFGPYGYTFGSGTRLTVV.

This clone was seen only once. The CDR3 is CASSFETGGRNEQFF. CDR3 sequence (DNA): TGTGCCAGCAGTTTCGAGACAGGGGGGAGAAATGAGCAGTTCTTC. The rearrangement uses TRBV28 and TRBJ2-1; 9 bases align to TRBD1. Germline assignment: CDR1 MDHEN and CDR2 SYDVKM. The CDR3 totals 15 residues. The junction had 7 bases not matched to a gene; V was cut back by 3 bases and J by 7 bases.

The rearrangement uses TRBV18 and TRBJ1-2, with TRBD1 matching 7 bases. J was trimmed by 2 bases and V by 2 bases; bases with no gene match: 8. From germline, CDR1 is KGHSH and CDR2 LQKENI. The CDR3 loop spans 16 amino acids. The CDR3 sequence: CASSPYSGQRNYGYTF. In DNA form, the CDR3 reads TGTGCCAGCTCACCATATTCGGGACAGCGAAACTATGGCTACACCTTC.

This chain connects TRBV11-2 to TRBJ2-5; TRBD2 matches at 9 bases. The CDR3 is 15 amino acids. With V trimmed by 3 bases and J by 5 bases, 7 bases remained unmatched. CDR1 is SGHAT, CDR2 FQNNGV, per germline. This CDR3 reads CASSFTAGGGETQYF. The CDR3 DNA is TGTGCCAGCAGCTTTACAGCGGGAGGAGGGGAGACCCAGTACTTC.

V gene TRBV7-9 combines with J gene TRBJ2-1; D possibly uses TRBD1 or TRBD2 (5 bases each). Germline lookup yields CDR1 SEHNR and CDR2 FQNEAQ (reference sequence). The CDR3 has 14 amino acids. The V end lost 4 bases, the J end lost 3 bases, and 10 bases lay between the germline ends. CDR3 residues: CASSSGTNYNEQFF. CDR3 sequence (DNA): TGTGCCAGCAGCTCCGGGACCAACTACAATGAGCAGTTCTTC.

The J gene is TRBJ2-1, the V gene TRBV5-1, with D unclear. The CDR3 is 13 residues long. Germline CDR1 SGHRS, CDR2 YFSETQ. V was clipped by 4 bases and J by 9 bases, with 14 bases between them. The CDR3 region has the DNA TGCGCCAGCAGCACGGACCCGGCTGGTGAGCAGTTCTTC. Its translation is CASSTDPAGEQFF.

The rearrangement joins TRBV25-1 to TRBJ2-7; 11 bases agree with TRBD2. After removal of 2 bases from V and 1 base from J, the junction contained 1 base not matched to a gene. Germline assignment: CDR1 MGHDK and CDR2 SYGVNS. There are 15 residues in the CDR3. CDR3 DNA: TGTGCCAGCAGTGAAGGACTAGCGGGTTCCTACGAGCAGTACTTC. Translation: CASSEGLAGSYEQYF.

With regard to this clone: This sample includes further DNA sequences coding for the same CDR3. V gene TRBV9 combines with J gene TRBJ1-1; no reliable D call. The CDR3 covers 14 residues. Germline values: CDR1 SGDLS, CDR2 YYNGEE. Trimming removed 0 bases at V and 1 base at J, with 7 bases between. CDR3 DNA: TGTGCCAGCAGCGTAGTAGGAGGGAACACTGAAGCTTTCTTT. Translation: CASSVVGGNTEAFF.

Note on this clone: The same CDR3 can be traced to other DNA sequences in this sample. This chain links TRBV6-4 with TRBJ1-2; D call uncertain. Germline values: CDR1 MRHNA, CDR2 SNTAGT. CDR3 length equals 12 residues. The germline V and J ends were trimmed by 2 bases and 2 bases, with 3 bases remaining between them. CDR3 loop: CASSDRNYGYTF. DNA for the CDR3: TGTGCCAGCAGTGACAGGAACTATGGCTACACCTTC.

The V and J genes are TRBV7-3 and TRBJ2-1; a possible D gene is TRBD2 (5 bases). Germline lookup yields CDR1 SGHTA and CDR2 FQGTGA. The ends were cut back, 0 bases at V and 7 bases at J, with 16 bases in the middle. This CDR3 comprises 16 residues. For the CDR3, the DNA is TGTGCCAGCAGCTTAACTGAAGGGAGAGACTGGAATGAGCAGTTCTTC. It codes for CASSLTEGRDWNEQFF.

V usage is TRBV5-1 and J usage is TRBJ2-2; unclear D gene. The CDR3 covers 16 residues. Trimming took 0 bases from V and 4 from J, leaving 13 bases between them. The germline CDR1 and CDR2 sequences are SGHRS and YFSETQ. The CDR3 protein is CASSLDVGVGTGELFF. The CDR3 DNA follows: TGCGCCAGCAGCTTGGACGTGGGTGTGGGCACCGGGGAGCTGTTTTTT.

The genes are TRBV7-9 and TRBJ2-1, with 8 bases aligning to TRBD1. Germline CDR1 reads SEHNR; CDR2 reads FQNEAQ (reference sequence). This CDR3 is built from 15 residues. The trim removed 2 bases at V and 7 bases at J, leaving 7 bases unmatched. CDR3 sequence: CASSLYLQGGNEQFF. In nucleotides, the CDR3 is TGTGCCAGCAGCTTATATTTACAGGGGGGAAATGAGCAGTTCTTC. The complete variable domain, with remaining parts taken from reference TRBV7-9 and TRBJ2-1, reads DTGVSQNPRHKITKRGQNVTFRCDPISEHNRLYWYRQTLGQGPEFLTYFQNEAQLEKSRLLSDRFSAERPKGSFSTLEIQRTEQGDSAMYLCASSLYLQGGNEQFFGPGTRLTVL.

This chain links TRBV21-1 with TRBJ2-1; TRBD2 is the table's D call and was not checked against the DNA. TRBV21-1 corresponds to a pseudogene. This CDR3 region has 10 residues. The CDR3 DNA reads as TGTGCCAGCAGCAAAGAGGGAGGGTTCTTC. Amino acids: CASSKEGGFF.

The rearrangement links TRBV27 to TRBJ2-7, with 9 bases identical to TRBD1. Per germline, CDR1 MNHEY and CDR2 SMNVEV (reference sequence). Unmatched junction bases numbered 6, after V lost 4 bases and J lost 2 bases. The CDR3 consists of 15 residues. The CDR3 DNA is TGTGCCAGCAGTTCTCGACAGGGGGTAACCTACGAGCAGTACTTC. This gives the protein CASSSRQGVTYEQYF.

The chain carries TRBV2 and TRBJ1-4, with D maybe TRBD1 (5 bases). Germline values: CDR1 SNHLY, CDR2 FYNNEI. The CDR3 runs 14 residues. Trimming stripped 5 bases from V and 14 bases from J, with 21 bases between. CDR3 in amino acids: CASSPTGLSGRLFF. The CDR3 DNA reads TGTGCCAGCAGTCCAACGGGATTATCAGGGAGGCTGTTTTTT.